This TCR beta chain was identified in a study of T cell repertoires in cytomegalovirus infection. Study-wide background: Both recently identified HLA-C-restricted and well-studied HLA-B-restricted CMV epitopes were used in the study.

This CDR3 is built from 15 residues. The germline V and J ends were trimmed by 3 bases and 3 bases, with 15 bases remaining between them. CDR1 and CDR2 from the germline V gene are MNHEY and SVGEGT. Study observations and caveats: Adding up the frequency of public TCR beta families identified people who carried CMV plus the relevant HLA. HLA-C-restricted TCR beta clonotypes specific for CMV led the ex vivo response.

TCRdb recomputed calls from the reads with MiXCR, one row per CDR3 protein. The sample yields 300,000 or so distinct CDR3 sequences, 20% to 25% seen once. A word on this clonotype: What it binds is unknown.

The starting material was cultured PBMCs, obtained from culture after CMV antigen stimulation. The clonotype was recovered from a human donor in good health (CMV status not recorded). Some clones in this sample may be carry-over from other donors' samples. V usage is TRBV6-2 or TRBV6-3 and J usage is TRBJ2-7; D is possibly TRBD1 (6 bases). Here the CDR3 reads CASSYTAGANYEQYF. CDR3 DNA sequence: TGTGCCAGCAGTTATACGGCAGGGGCTAACTACGAGCAGTACTTC.